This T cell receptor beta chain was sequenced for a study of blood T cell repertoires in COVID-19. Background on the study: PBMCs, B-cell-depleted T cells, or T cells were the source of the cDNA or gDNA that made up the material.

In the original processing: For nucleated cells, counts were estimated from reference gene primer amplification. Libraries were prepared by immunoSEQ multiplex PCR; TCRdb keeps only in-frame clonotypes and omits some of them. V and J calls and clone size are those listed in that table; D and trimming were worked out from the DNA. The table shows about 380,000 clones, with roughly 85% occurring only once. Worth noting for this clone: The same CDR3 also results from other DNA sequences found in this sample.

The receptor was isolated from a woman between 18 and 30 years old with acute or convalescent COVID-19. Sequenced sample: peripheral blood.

CDR3 in amino acids: CASSPNRGTGELFF. The CDR3 DNA follows: TGTGCCAGCAGCCCGAACAGGGGAACCGGGGAGCTGTTTTTT. The J gene is TRBJ2-2, the V gene TRBV7-9; 7 bases are shared with TRBD1. The CDR3 has 14 amino acids. The germline V gene encodes CDR1 SEHNR and CDR2 FQNEAQ (reference sequence). The V and J ends lost 5 bases and 5 bases, in that order; junction bases with no gene match: 5. The full variable domain, rest sourced from reference TRBV7-9 and TRBJ2-2, is DTGVSQNPRHKITKRGQNVTFRCDPISEHNRLYWYRQTLGQGPEFLTYFQNEAQLEKSRLLSDRFSAERPKGSFSTLEIQRTEQGDSAMYLCASSPNRGTGELFFGEGSRLTVL.